The 32 T cell receptor beta chains below come from one sample, sequenced in a study of cytotoxic CD8 clonotypes in ibrutinib-treated CLL. Repertoires were generated with immunoSEQ multiplex PCR, while TCRdb's copy carries only in-frame clones and drops some. The table has about 300,000 clones, 65% to 85% seen once; the top ten hold approximately 5.1%. This material consisted of PBMCs, taken at disease progression, from a patient treated with ibrutinib. Source of these receptors: a human donor with chronic lymphocytic leukemia.

This clone appeared a few times. Other DNA sequences within the sample encode an identical CDR3. J is TRBJ1-2 and V is TRBV4-1; D remains ambiguous. The CDR3 sequence is 11 residues long. Germline V CDR1 and CDR2: MGHRA, YSYEKL. The V and J ends lost 1 base and 5 bases respectively, with 2 bases between them. The CDR3 sequence is CASSQGYGYTF. CDR3 sequence (DNA): TGCGCCAGCAGCCAAGGGTATGGCTACACCTTC.

J is TRBJ2-2 and V is TRBV10-3, with TRBD2 as a possible D gene (6 bases). The CDR3 totals 16 residues. The germline V gene has CDR1 ENHRY and CDR2 SYGVKD. The germline V and J ends were trimmed by 2 bases and 4 bases, with 14 bases remaining between them. The CDR3 nucleotides read TGTGCCATCAGTGAGGTGGGACTTACGAGCACCGGGGAGCTGTTTTTT. Amino acids: CAISEVGLTSTGELFF.

This sequence joins TRBV19 and TRBJ2-5; perhaps TRBD2 as D (6 bases). V was trimmed by 5 bases and J by 2 bases, leaving 12 bases between them. Germline CDR1 is LNHDA and CDR2 is SQIVND (reference sequence). CDR3 length: 14 residues. The CDR3: CASSQAGRQETQYF. As DNA, the CDR3 is TGTGCCAGTAGTCAGGCGGGGCGGCAAGAGACCCAGTACTTC. The entire variable domain, with the rest obtained from reference TRBV19 and TRBJ2-5, is as follows: DGGITQSPKYLFRKEGQNVTLSCEQNLNHDAMYWYRQDPGQGLRLIYYSQIVNDFQKGDIAEGYSVSREKKESFPLTVTSAQKNPTAFYLCASSQAGRQETQYFGPGTRLLVL.

The gene calls are TRBV19 and TRBJ1-5; D is unclear. V shed 3 bases and J shed 5 bases, with 11 bases lying between them. The V gene's germline CDR1 is LNHDA and CDR2 SQIVND (reference sequence). CDR3 length equals 14 residues. In nucleotides, the CDR3 is TGTGCCAGTAGTATTCACCCGGACCATCAGCCCCAGCATTTT. This sequence encodes CASSIHPDHQPQHF.

The rearrangement links TRBV27 to TRBJ2-1, with D perhaps matching TRBD1 (6 bases). The CDR3 spans 13 residues. Germline values: CDR1 MNHEY, CDR2 SMNVEV (reference sequence). V was clipped by 1 base and J by 6 bases, with 7 bases between them. Here the CDR3 reads CASSLYRANEQFF. DNA for the CDR3: TGTGCCAGCAGTTTATACAGGGCCAATGAGCAGTTCTTC.

The chain uses TRBV5-1 and TRBJ2-3; 10 bases are a match to TRBD2. The length of the CDR3 is 16 residues. CDR1 SGHRS and CDR2 YFSETQ come from the germline V gene. The J segment lost 2 bases and the V segment lost 0 bases, leaving 3 bases of the junction unmatched. This CDR3 reads CASSLVAGGTTDTQYF. In DNA, the CDR3 is TGCGCCAGCAGCTTGGTAGCGGGGGGCACCACAGATACGCAGTATTTT. Full variable domain (outside the CDR3, taken from reference TRBV5-1 and TRBJ2-3): KAGVTQTPRYLIKTRGQQVTLSCSPISGHRSVSWYQQTPGQGLQFLFEYFSETQRNKGNFPGRFSGRQFSNSRSEMNVSTLELGDSALYLCASSLVAGGTTDTQYFGPGTRLTVL.

In nucleotides, the CDR3 is TGTGCCAGCAGCTTAGGATTGGCTAATGAAAAACTGTTTTTT. Translated, it gives CASSLGLANEKLFF. The rearrangement uses TRBV7-2 and TRBJ1-4; D is ambiguous. V dropped 1 base and J dropped 3 bases, with 6 bases sitting between them. The germline V gene encodes CDR1 SGHTA and CDR2 FQGNSA. This CDR3 has 14 amino acids.

This sequence joins TRBV7-8 and TRBJ1-5; D not resolved. Germline V gene lookup returns CDR1 SGHVS and CDR2 FQNEAQ. Trimming took 0 bases from V and 0 from J, leaving 3 bases between them. This CDR3 is built from 14 residues. The CDR3 protein is CASSLAHSNQPQHF. The CDR3 DNA follows: TGTGCCAGCAGCTTAGCACATAGCAATCAGCCCCAGCATTTT.

The chain joins TRBV27 to TRBJ2-3; D gene unclear. V was trimmed by 2 bases and J by 2 bases, leaving 11 bases between them. The CDR3 runs 15 residues. The germline V gene encodes CDR1 MNHEY and CDR2 SMNVEV (reference sequence). The CDR3 sequence is CASSLDGYDTDTQYF. CDR3 nucleotides: TGTGCCAGCAGTTTAGACGGATATGACACAGATACGCAGTATTTT.

This clone has only a few counts. This sequence joins TRBV6-6 and TRBJ1-1; no reliable D call. CDR1 is MNHNY and CDR2 is SVGAGI in the germline V gene (reference sequence). The V end lost 0 bases, the J end lost 2 bases, and 13 bases lay between the germline ends. This CDR3 is built from 16 residues. For the CDR3, the DNA is TGTGCCAGCAGTTACTCGGGTTCCAGGACCAACACTGAAGCTTTCTTT. This sequence encodes CASSYSGSRTNTEAFF.

V usage is TRBV6-1 and J usage is TRBJ2-7; D possibly matches TRBD1 or TRBD2 (6 bases each). Trimming left V 7 bases short and J 1 base short, with 11 bases between. Germline V lookup: CDR1 MNHNS, CDR2 SASEGT. The CDR3 has 13 amino acids. This CDR3 reads CASITGASYEQYF. CDR3 nucleotide sequence: TGTGCCAGCATAACGGGGGCTTCCTACGAGCAGTACTTC.

This clone appeared once. This chain connects TRBV18 to TRBJ1-2, with a tentative D call TRBD1 (6 bases). The CDR3 runs to 16 residues. In germline, CDR1 is KGHSH, CDR2 LQKENI. V dropped 3 bases and J dropped 1 base, with 15 bases sitting between them. CDR3 sequence (DNA): TGTGCCAGCTCACCTCGAGCGGGGGGCCTTAACTATGGCTACACCTTC. Residues: CASSPRAGGLNYGYTF.

CDR3 amino acids: CASSREVQETQYF. The CDR3 bases are TGTGCCAGCAGCCGGGAGGTCCAAGAGACCCAGTACTTC. The gene calls are TRBV2 and TRBJ2-5; 7 bases line up with TRBD2. The CDR3 is 13 residues long. Germline V CDR1 and CDR2: SNHLY, FYNNEI. V shed 6 bases, J shed 1 base, and the junction held 2 bases outside the gene matches.

The V gene is TRBV7-8, the J gene TRBJ1-2; TRBD1 aligns across 7 bases. Germline V gene data show CDR1 as SGHVS and CDR2 as FQNEAQ. The ends lost 5 bases at V and 8 bases at J; junction bases unmatched: 8. The CDR3 is made up of 13 amino acids. In nucleotides, the CDR3 is TGTGCCAGCAGCCCATACAGGGGTCTAGGCTACACCTTC. It is translated as CASSPYRGLGYTF.

This chain uses TRBV7-6 with TRBJ2-6; tentatively, D is TRBD1 (5 bases). This CDR3 comprises 16 residues. Germline CDR1 reads SGHVS; CDR2 reads FNYEAQ. Between the trimmed V and J ends, which lost 4 bases and 0 bases, there was a span of 10 bases. The CDR3, as DNA: TGTGCCAGCAGCTCTGGGGCCCTCTCTGGGGCCAACGTCCTGACTTTC. Amino acids: CASSSGALSGANVLTF.

The chain is built from TRBV5-1 and TRBJ2-7; 7 bases align to TRBD2. The CDR3 is 15 residues long. The J segment lost 0 bases and the V segment lost 4 bases, leaving 7 bases of the junction unmatched. From germline, CDR1 is SGHRS and CDR2 YFSETQ. Here the CDR3 DNA reads TGCGCCAGCAGCCTGGGGGGGATGAGCTCCTACGAGCAGTACTTC. It translates to CASSLGGMSSYEQYF. Filled out from reference TRBV5-1 and TRBJ2-7, the complete variable domain reads KAGVTQTPRYLIKTRGQQVTLSCSPISGHRSVSWYQQTPGQGLQFLFEYFSETQRNKGNFPGRFSGRQFSNSRSEMNVSTLELGDSALYLCASSLGGMSSYEQYFGPGTRLTVT.

This chain uses TRBV9 with TRBJ1-3, with 10 bases matching TRBD1. CDR1 SGDLS and CDR2 YYNGEE come from the germline V gene. The CDR3 is 18 amino acids. The J segment lost 2 bases and the V segment lost 1 base, leaving 9 bases of the junction unmatched. The DNA of the CDR3 is TGTGCCAGCAGCGTAACCCACGGGACAGGGGTCACTGGAAACACCATATATTTT. Residues: CASSVTHGTGVTGNTIYF.

This rearrangement joins TRBV4-1 to TRBJ2-2, with a tentative D call TRBD1 (5 bases). CDR1 and CDR2 (germline): MGHRA, YSYEKL. CDR3 size: 14 residues. V was clipped by 4 bases and J by 9 bases, with 15 bases between them. The CDR3 is CASSLLVAGRELFF. CDR3 nucleotides: TGCGCCAGCAGCCTTCTGGTGGCAGGGAGGGAGCTGTTTTTT.

The chain combines TRBV18 with TRBJ2-3; 7 bases agree with TRBD1. The trim removed 4 bases at V and 6 bases at J, leaving 10 bases unmatched. The CDR3 is 15 amino acids. CDR1 is KGHSH, CDR2 LQKENI, per germline. The CDR3 reads CASSRQGTLADTQYF. The CDR3 DNA is TGTGCCAGCTCACGACAGGGAACCCTTGCGGATACGCAGTATTTT.

The CDR3 sequence: CASIKERAGTDTQYF. CDR3 DNA sequence: TGTGCCAGCATCAAGGAGAGGGCAGGCACAGATACGCAGTATTTT. This chain connects TRBV2 to TRBJ2-3; maybe TRBD2 (5 bases). The germline CDR1 and CDR2 sequences are SNHLY and FYNNEI. This CDR3 spans 15 amino acids. V was cut by 7 bases and J by 1 base, with 15 bases left in between.

There are a few counts of this clone. The genes are TRBV2 and TRBJ2-7; 11 nucleotides align to TRBD2. The germline V gene has CDR1 SNHLY and CDR2 FYNNEI. V trimming: 5 bases; J trimming: 7 bases; junction bases outside the gene matches: 4. The CDR3 runs to 13 residues. CDR3 coding DNA: TGTGCCAGCAGTCGACTAGCGGGGAGGGAGCAGTACTTC. Protein sequence: CASSRLAGREQYF.

This chain links TRBV18 with TRBJ2-3; D is ambiguous. CDR3 length: 15 amino acids. V shed 2 bases and J shed 5 bases, with 14 bases lying between them. The germline V gene has CDR1 KGHSH and CDR2 LQKENI. This CDR3 reads CASSPTSLRGDTQYF. CDR3 DNA sequence: TGTGCCAGCTCACCAACCAGCTTACGCGGAGATACGCAGTATTTT.

The rearrangement links TRBV9 to TRBJ1-5; D ambiguous. The V and J ends lost 0 bases and 0 bases respectively, with 7 bases between them. This CDR3 has 15 amino acids. CDR1 is SGDLS and CDR2 is YYNGEE in the germline V gene. DNA of the CDR3: TGTGCCAGCAGCGTAGGGCAGATTAGCAATCAGCCCCAGCATTTT. Translating gives CASSVGQISNQPQHF.

The table lists this clone with a count of one. The chain recombines TRBV4-1 with TRBJ1-4; the D is unclear. Germline values: CDR1 MGHRA, CDR2 YSYEKL. This CDR3 is 16 amino acids long. V gave up 1 base and J gave up 1 base, with 10 bases separating them. The CDR3 bases are TGCGCCAGCAGCCAAGTTCTACGAGAAACTAATGAAAAACTGTTTTTT. Amino acid sequence: CASSQVLRETNEKLFF.

The CDR3 loop is CASSLGTSGSSEFWLQYF. The CDR3 DNA sequence: TGTGCCAGCAGCTTAGGGACTAGCGGGAGTTCCGAATTTTGGTTGCAGTACTTC. The chain employs TRBV7-2 and TRBJ2-7; 13 bases are shared with TRBD2. The CDR3 length is 18 residues. V lost 1 base and J lost 9; bases outside the gene matches: 15. Germline V gene lookup returns CDR1 SGHTA and CDR2 FQGNSA.

The genes are TRBV28 and TRBJ2-7; the D gene is possibly TRBD2 (6 bases). CDR1 MDHEN and CDR2 SYDVKM come from the germline V gene. This CDR3 contains 17 residues. V was cut by 3 bases and J by 2 bases, with 20 bases left in between. The chain's CDR3 is CASSFGQGLAVAYEQYF. CDR3 nucleotides: TGTGCCAGCAGTTTCGGGCAGGGACTCGCTGTCGCCTACGAGCAGTACTTC.

The V and J genes are TRBV4-1 and TRBJ2-3; TRBD2 agrees at 12 bases. Germline V gene sequence: CDR1 MGHRA, CDR2 YSYEKL. This CDR3 region has 17 residues. The junction had 5 bases not matched to a gene; V was cut back by 1 base and J by 3 bases. The CDR3 bases are TGCGCCAGCAGCCAAGTATTTACTAGCGGGGGGACAGATACGCAGTATTTT. Amino acid sequence: CASSQVFTSGGTDTQYF.

The CDR3, as DNA: TGTGCCACCAGCAGAGATCGGGATAAAGCTTTCTTT. Translating it yields CATSRDRDKAFF. The J gene is TRBJ1-1, the V gene TRBV15; D call uncertain. Germline V gives CDR1 LNHNV, CDR2 YYDKDF (reference sequence). This CDR3 comprises 12 residues. Trimming stripped 0 bases from V and 9 bases from J, with 8 bases between. Based on the CDR3 plus reference TRBV15 and TRBJ1-1, the full variable domain is DAMVIQNPRYQVTQFGKPVTLSCSQTLNHNVMYWYQQKSSQAPKLLFHYYDKDFNNEADTPDNFQSRRPNTSFCFLDIRSPGLGDTAMYLCATSRDRDKAFFGQGTRLTVV.

Written as DNA, the CDR3 is TGTGCCAGCAGCCCGAGACAGGGAACAGATACGCAGTATTTT. Translation: CASSPRQGTDTQYF. This chain connects TRBV16 to TRBJ2-3, with TRBD1 identical over 7 bases. Germline V gene sequence: CDR1 KGHSY, CDR2 FQNENV. The CDR3 is 14 residues long. V lost 4 bases to trimming and J lost 3 bases; unmatched junction nucleotides: 4. Drawing the rest from reference TRBV16 and TRBJ2-3, the complete variable domain is GEEVAQTPKHLVRGEGQKAKLYCAPIKGHSYVFWYQQVLKNEFKFLISFQNENVFDETGMPKERFSAKCLPNSPCSLEIQATKLEDSAVYFCASSPRQGTDTQYFGPGTRLTVL.

V usage is TRBV29-1 and J usage is TRBJ2-7; TRBD1 matches at 7 bases. The CDR3 spans 14 residues. V lost 7 bases and J lost 2; bases outside the gene matches: 11. Germline V gives CDR1 SQVTM, CDR2 ANQGSEA. Here the CDR3 reads CSALRQGYTYEQYF. CDR3 coding DNA: TGCAGCGCTCTACGACAGGGATACACCTACGAGCAGTACTTC.

CDR3 amino acids: CASSDLYF. The CDR3 region has the DNA TGTGCCAGCAGTGATCTGTACTTC. The V gene is TRBV25-1, the J gene TRBJ2-4, with unresolved D. Trimming removed 3 bases at V and 15 bases at J, with 3 bases between. Per germline, CDR1 MGHDK and CDR2 SYGVNS. The CDR3 spans 8 residues. Full variable domain (missing parts from reference TRBV25-1 and TRBJ2-4): EADIYQTPRYLVIGTGKKITLECSQTMGHDKMYWYQQDPGMELHLIHYSYGVNSTEKGDLSSESTVSRIRTEHFPLTLESARPSHTSQYLCASSDLYFGAGTRLSVL.

In this sample, this clone turned up a few times. The chain carries TRBV18 and TRBJ2-4; 8 bases agree with TRBD1. The CDR3 spans 18 residues. Trimming cost V 2 bases and J 0 bases; bases outside gene matches: 9. Germline V gene sequence: CDR1 KGHSH, CDR2 LQKENI. The chain's CDR3 is CASSPRVGQGQAKNIQYF. For the CDR3, the DNA is TGTGCCAGCTCACCAAGAGTAGGACAGGGTCAAGCCAAAAACATTCAGTACTTC.